This T cell receptor (beta chain) emerged from a study of graft-versus-host responses after intestinal transplantation. The wider study: Among the recipients, transplants were multivisceral, liver-intestinal, or isolated intestinal. Following induction with anti-thymocyte globulin, all recipients were given tacrolimus and steroids for approximately three years. Study-wide points: Recipient bone marrow held GvH clones, some seen earlier in ileum or blood. Early post-transplant falls in HvG clones accompanied the peak levels of circulating GvH clones.

Notes on this clone: Its antigen is unidentified.

Assay: immunoSEQ multiplex PCR; the TCRdb copy retains only in-frame clones and omits some. The sample has tens of thousands of clones; roughly four fifths are singletons. The length of the CDR3 is 17 residues. Germline V gives CDR1 MGHRA, CDR2 YSYEKL. J was trimmed by 5 bases and V by 1 base; bases with no gene match: 7. This TCR was sampled from a human donor who received an intestinal transplant. Sequencing used unstimulated CD8+ T cells sorted from spleen or lymph node cells, obtained before intestinal transplant. The chain carries TRBV4-1 and TRBJ2-5; 13 nucleotides line up with TRBD2. The CDR3, as DNA: TGCGCCAGCAGCCAAGGTGGGACTAGCGGGGAGTGGGAGACCCAGTACTTC. Encoded protein: CASSQGGTSGEWETQYF.